These 3 T cell receptor beta chains originate from one sample sequenced in a study of T cells in severe cutaneous drug reactions. Carbamazepine had induced Stevens-Johnson syndrome or toxic epidermal necrolysis in the sequenced donors. Libraries were made by iRepertoire multiplex PCR with TCR subtype-specific primers for bulk and single-cell sequencing. TCRdb reanalyzed the multiplex PCR reads, giving one entry per CDR3 protein sequence and no DNA. This sample contains 7,000 or so distinct CDR3 sequences. The sequenced material came from cells from a skin blister. The receptors shown here come from a human donor with toxic epidermal necrolysis, a severe cutaneous drug reaction.

The CDR3 protein is CASRRQNTGELFF. The chain employs TRBV6-5 and TRBJ2-2. Germline V lookup: CDR1 MNHEY, CDR2 SVGAGI. The CDR3 covers 13 residues.

The rearrangement joins TRBV28 to TRBJ2-7; the TCRdb D gene call, TRBD2, has no DNA to confirm it. Germline V gene sequence: CDR1 MDHEN, CDR2 SYDVKM. This CDR3 is built from 15 residues. CDR3 in amino acids: CASSLAAGVVYEQYF.

The chain recombines TRBV2 with TRBJ2-3. This CDR3 has 11 residues. Germline CDR1 SNHLY, CDR2 FYNNEI. The CDR3 loop is CASSEGMTRYF.